This TCR beta chain was obtained from a study of T cells in Graves' hyperthyroidism and ophthalmopathy. Study conclusions and caveats: Onset of ophthalmopathy came a median approximately 6.9 months after the model predicted it.

Ophthalmopathy cases met thresholds of Clinical Activity Score at least 3, NOSPECS grade at least 4 and duration under 3 months. This clonotype was recorded many times. The antigen remains unidentified. The V gene lost 1 base and the J gene lost 1 base, with 4 bases spanning the gap. The CDR3 spans 13 residues. Germline CDR1 is KGHSH and CDR2 is LQKENI. There were TCR beta CDR3 regions amplified from RNA transcripts. A set of HTBI primers served as the primers for a first-round RT-PCR of the TCR CDR3. In TCRdb, the multiplex PCR reads were re-called with MiXCR into one record per CDR3 protein. The sample has about 380,000 distinct CDR3 sequences, 18% seen once.

This receptor was identified in a man between 18 and 35 years old with Graves' ophthalmopathy. The chain joins TRBV18 to TRBJ1-1, with unresolved D. Sequencing input: blood. The DNA for the CDR3 is TGTGCCAGCTCACCACAGGAGAACACTGAAGCTTTCTTT. It specifies CASSPQENTEAFF. Drawing the rest from reference TRBV18 and TRBJ1-1, the complete variable domain is NAGVMQNPRHLVRRRGQEARLRCSPMKGHSHVYWYRQLPEEGLKFMVYLQKENIIDESGMPKERFSAEFPKEGPSILRIQQVVRGDSAAYFCASSPQENTEAFFGQGTRLTVV.